This entry is about one T cell receptor (beta chain). This entry is derived from a study of blood T cell repertoires in COVID-19. Study-level background: Researchers got acute and convalescent COVID-19 samples from the United States, Italy and Spain.

Repertoires were generated with immunoSEQ multiplex PCR, while TCRdb's copy carries only in-frame clones and drops some. Of some 91,000 clones listed, just over 90% were seen once; the top ten hold about 1.7%. V gave up 3 bases and J gave up 3 bases, with 6 bases separating them. The CDR3 extends over 13 amino acids. Germline CDR1 reads KGHSH; CDR2 reads LQKENI. The receptor's source is a man aged 55 to 70 with acute or convalescent COVID-19. The chain employs TRBV18 and TRBJ2-1; maybe TRBD1 (5 bases). The sample consisted of peripheral blood. Here the CDR3 DNA reads TGTGCCAGCTCACCGGACAACTACAATGAGCAGTTCTTC. Translating it yields CASSPDNYNEQFF. Full variable domain (outside the CDR3, taken from reference TRBV18 and TRBJ2-1): NAGVMQNPRHLVRRRGQEARLRCSPMKGHSHVYWYRQLPEEGLKFMVYLQKENIIDESGMPKERFSAEFPKEGPSILRIQQVVRGDSAAYFCASSPDNYNEQFFGPGTRLTVL.